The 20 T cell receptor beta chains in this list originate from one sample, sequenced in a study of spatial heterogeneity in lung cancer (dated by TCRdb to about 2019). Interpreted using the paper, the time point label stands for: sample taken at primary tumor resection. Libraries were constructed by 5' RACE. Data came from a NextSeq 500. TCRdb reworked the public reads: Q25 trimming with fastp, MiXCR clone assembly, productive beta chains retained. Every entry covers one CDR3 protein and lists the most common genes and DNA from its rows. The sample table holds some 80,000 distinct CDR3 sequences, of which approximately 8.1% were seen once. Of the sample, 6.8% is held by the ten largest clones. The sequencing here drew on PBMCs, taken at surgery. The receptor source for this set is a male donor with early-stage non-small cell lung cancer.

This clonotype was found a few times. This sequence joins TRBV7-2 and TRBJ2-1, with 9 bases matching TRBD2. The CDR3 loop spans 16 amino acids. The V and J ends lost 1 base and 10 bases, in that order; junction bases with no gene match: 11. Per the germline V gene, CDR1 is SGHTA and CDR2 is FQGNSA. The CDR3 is CASSLEIGRLAGEQFF. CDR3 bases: TGTGCCAGCAGCTTAGAGATTGGTCGGCTAGCGGGGGAGCAGTTCTTC.

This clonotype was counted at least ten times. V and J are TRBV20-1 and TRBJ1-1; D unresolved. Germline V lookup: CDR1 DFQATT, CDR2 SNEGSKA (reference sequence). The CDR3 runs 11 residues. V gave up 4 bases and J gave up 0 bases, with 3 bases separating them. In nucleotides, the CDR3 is TGCAGTGCTACTATGAACACTGAAGCTTTCTTT. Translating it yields CSATMNTEAFF.

The DNA for the CDR3 is TGTGCCAGCAGTGATTACAAGGCCAACGTCCTGACTTTC. Translated, it gives CASSDYKANVLTF. The chain combines TRBV6-6 with TRBJ2-6; D remains ambiguous. V was trimmed by 5 bases and J by 6 bases, leaving 8 bases between them. Germline CDR1 MNHNY, CDR2 SVGAGI (reference sequence). CDR3 length: 13 amino acids.

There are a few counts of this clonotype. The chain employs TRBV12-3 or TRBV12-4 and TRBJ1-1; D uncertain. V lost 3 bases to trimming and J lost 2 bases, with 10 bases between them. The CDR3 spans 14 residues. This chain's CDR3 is CASSLASVNTEAFF. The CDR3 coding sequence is TGTGCCAGCAGTTTGGCTTCGGTTAACACTGAAGCTTTCTTT.

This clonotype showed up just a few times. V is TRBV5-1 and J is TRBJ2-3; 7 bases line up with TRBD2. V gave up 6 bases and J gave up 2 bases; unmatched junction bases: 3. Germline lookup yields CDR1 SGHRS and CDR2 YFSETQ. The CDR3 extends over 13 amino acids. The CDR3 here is CASTAGVTDTQYF. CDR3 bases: TGCGCCAGCACGGCGGGGGTCACAGATACGCAGTATTTT.

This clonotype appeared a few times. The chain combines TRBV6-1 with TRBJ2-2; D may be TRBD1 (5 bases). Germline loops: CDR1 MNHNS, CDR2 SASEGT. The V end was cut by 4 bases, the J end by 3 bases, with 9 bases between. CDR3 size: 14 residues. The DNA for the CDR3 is TGTGCCAGCAGTGCCGACAGATACACCGGGGAGCTGTTTTTT. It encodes CASSADRYTGELFF.

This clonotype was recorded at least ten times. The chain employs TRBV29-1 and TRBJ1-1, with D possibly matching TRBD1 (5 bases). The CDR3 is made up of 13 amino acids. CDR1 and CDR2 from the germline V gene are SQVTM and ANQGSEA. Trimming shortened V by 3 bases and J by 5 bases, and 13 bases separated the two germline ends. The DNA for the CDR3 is TGCAGCGTTGACGACGGGGCGAGGACTGAAGCTTTCTTT. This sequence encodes CSVDDGARTEAFF.

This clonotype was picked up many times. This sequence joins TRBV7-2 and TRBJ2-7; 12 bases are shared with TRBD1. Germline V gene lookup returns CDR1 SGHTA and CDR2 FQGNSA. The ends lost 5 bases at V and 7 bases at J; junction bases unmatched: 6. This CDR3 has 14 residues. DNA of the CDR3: TGTGCCAGCAGCCCCGGGACAGGGGGCAGAGAGCAGTACTTC. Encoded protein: CASSPGTGGREQYF.

CDR3 loop: CASSRTGDHQPQHF. The CDR3 DNA sequence: TGTGCCAGCAGTCGGACAGGGGATCATCAGCCCCAGCATTTT. V usage is TRBV12-3 or TRBV12-4 and J usage is TRBJ1-5; 9 positions match TRBD1. This CDR3 has 14 residues. The V gene end was trimmed by 5 bases and the J gene end by 5 bases; junction bases not matched to a gene: 4.

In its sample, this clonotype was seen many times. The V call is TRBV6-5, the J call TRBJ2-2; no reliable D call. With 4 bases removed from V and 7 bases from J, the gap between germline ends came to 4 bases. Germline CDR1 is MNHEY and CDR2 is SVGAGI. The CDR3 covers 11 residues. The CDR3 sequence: CASSSFGELFF. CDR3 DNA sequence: TGTGCCAGCAGTTCATTCGGGGAGCTGTTTTTT.

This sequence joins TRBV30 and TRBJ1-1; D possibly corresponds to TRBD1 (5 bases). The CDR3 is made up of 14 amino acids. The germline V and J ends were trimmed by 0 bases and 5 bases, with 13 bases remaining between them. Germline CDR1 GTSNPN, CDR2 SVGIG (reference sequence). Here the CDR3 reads CAWSVGGYRTEAFF. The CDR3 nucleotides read TGTGCCTGGAGTGTCGGGGGGTATAGGACTGAAGCTTTCTTT.

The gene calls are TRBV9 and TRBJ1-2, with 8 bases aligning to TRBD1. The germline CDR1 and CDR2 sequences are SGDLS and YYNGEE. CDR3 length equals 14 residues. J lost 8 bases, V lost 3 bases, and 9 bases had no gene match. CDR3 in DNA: TGTGCCAGCAGCGCTCGACAGGGGTTAGTAGGCTACACCTTC. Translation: CASSARQGLVGYTF.

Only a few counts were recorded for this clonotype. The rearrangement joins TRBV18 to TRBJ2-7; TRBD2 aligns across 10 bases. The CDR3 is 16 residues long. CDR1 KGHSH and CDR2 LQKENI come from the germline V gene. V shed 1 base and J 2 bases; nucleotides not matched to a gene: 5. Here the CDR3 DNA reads TGTGCCAGCTCACCACTAGCGGGAGGTACCCCCTACGAGCAGTACTTC. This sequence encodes CASSPLAGGTPYEQYF.

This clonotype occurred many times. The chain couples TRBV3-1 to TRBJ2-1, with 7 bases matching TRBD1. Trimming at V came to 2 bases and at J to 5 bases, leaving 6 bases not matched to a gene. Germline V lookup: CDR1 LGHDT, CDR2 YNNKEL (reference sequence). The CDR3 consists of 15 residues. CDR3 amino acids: CASSQHGTVNNEQFF. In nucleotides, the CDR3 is TGTGCCAGCAGCCAACACGGGACAGTCAACAATGAGCAGTTCTTC.

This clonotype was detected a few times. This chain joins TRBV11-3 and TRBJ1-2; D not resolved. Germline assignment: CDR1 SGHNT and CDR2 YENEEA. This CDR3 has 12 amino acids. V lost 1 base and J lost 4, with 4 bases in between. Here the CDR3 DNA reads TGTGCCAGCAGCTTAGGCAGCTATGGCTACACCTTC. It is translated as CASSLGSYGYTF.

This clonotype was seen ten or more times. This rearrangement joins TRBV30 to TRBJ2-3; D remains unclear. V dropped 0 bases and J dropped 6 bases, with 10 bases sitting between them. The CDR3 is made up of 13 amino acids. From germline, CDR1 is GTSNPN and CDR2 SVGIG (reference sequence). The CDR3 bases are TGTGCCTGGAGTGTACGGATCACCGATACGCAGTATTTT. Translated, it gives CAWSVRITDTQYF. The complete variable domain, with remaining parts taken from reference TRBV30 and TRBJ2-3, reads SQTIHQWPATLVQPVGSPLSLECTVEGTSNPNLYWYRQAAGRGLQLLFYSVGIGQISSEVPQNLSASRPQDRQFILSSKKLLLSDSGFYLCAWSVRITDTQYFGPGTRLTVL.

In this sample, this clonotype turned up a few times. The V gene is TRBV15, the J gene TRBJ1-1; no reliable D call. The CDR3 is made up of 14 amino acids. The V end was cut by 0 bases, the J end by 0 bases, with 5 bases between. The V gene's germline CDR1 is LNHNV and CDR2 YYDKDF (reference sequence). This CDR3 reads CATSRDAVNTEAFF. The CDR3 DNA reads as TGTGCCACCAGCAGAGACGCGGTGAACACTGAAGCTTTCTTT.

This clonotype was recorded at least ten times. The chain's CDR3 is CAISGTATNYGYTF. The CDR3 bases are TGTGCCATCAGCGGGACAGCCACTAACTATGGCTACACCTTC. The J gene is TRBJ1-2, the V gene TRBV10-3; 7 bases align to TRBD1. Germline V gene lookup returns CDR1 ENHRY and CDR2 SYGVKD. The CDR3 has 14 amino acids. Trimming at V came to 6 bases and at J to 0 bases, leaving 4 bases not matched to a gene.

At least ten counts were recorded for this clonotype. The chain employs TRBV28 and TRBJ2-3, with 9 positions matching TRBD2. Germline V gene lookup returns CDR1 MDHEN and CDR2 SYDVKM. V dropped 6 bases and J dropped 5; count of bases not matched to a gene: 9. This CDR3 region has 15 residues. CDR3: CASRGLAGLRDTQYF. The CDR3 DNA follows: TGTGCCAGCAGGGGTCTAGCGGGACTTAGAGATACGCAGTATTTT.

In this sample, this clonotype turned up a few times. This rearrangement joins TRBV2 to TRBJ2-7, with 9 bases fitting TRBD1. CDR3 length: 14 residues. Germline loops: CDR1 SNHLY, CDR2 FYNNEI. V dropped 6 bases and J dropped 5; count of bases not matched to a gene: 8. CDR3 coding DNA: TGTGCCAGCAGCCCCGGGACAGGGTGGCACGAGCAGTACTTC. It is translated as CASSPGTGWHEQYF.